These 27 T cell receptor beta chains originate from one sample sequenced in a study of MAIT cells during Salmonella Paratyphi A infection. No cognate antigen is known for these TCRs. The sample's time point: after infection, following antibiotic treatment. Valpha7.2+ CD161+ T cells were sorted by flow cytometry as MAIT cells. Study-wide results and caveats: MAIT cell TRBV usage was oligoclonal, favouring TRBV20 and TRBV6, and apparently unchanged by infection.

MiXCR was run by TCRdb on the 5' RACE reads, yielding one entry per CDR3 protein. The sample has over 1,400 distinct CDR3 sequences; roughly 65% are singletons. Specimen: MAIT cells from blood, collected at the last sampling point of the challenge study. These receptors were taken from a person between 18 and 75 years old who was deliberately infected with Salmonella Paratyphi A in a paratyphoid fever challenge study.

A word on this clonotype: This may be a read error: a much more frequent sequence differs by one nucleotide. The J gene is TRBJ2-1, the V gene TRBV20-1; TRBD2 matches at 8 bases. Germline V gives CDR1 DFQATT, CDR2 SNEGSKA (reference sequence). This CDR3 is built from 12 residues. The CDR3 reads CCDRERENEQFF. The CDR3 region has the DNA TGCTGTGATAGAGAGCGGGAGAATGAGCAGTTCTTC.

About this clonotype: This may stem from a read error, because a much larger clone lies one nucleotide away. CDR3 amino acids: CASRSTVGETDTQYF. The CDR3, as DNA: TGTGCCAGCAGGTCGACAGTGGGAGAAACAGATACGCAGTATTTT. The chain recombines TRBV4-2 with TRBJ2-3, with D perhaps being TRBD1 or TRBD2 (5 bases each). With 6 bases removed from V and 3 bases from J, the gap between germline ends came to 16 bases. From germline, CDR1 is LGHNA and CDR2 YNFKEQ. The CDR3 runs to 15 residues.

This clonotype was observed a handful of times. The chain combines TRBV27 with TRBJ2-7; a possible D gene is TRBD2 (6 bases). The germline gives CDR1 MNHEY, CDR2 SMNVEV (reference sequence). This CDR3 comprises 14 residues. The V end was cut by 4 bases, the J end by 4 bases, with 14 bases between. The CDR3: CASSSGEGLYEQYF. CDR3 DNA sequence: TGTGCCAGCAGTTCGGGGGAAGGGTTGTACGAGCAGTACTTC.

This clonotype has just a few counts. V and J are TRBV20-1 and TRBJ2-4, with 11 bases that match TRBD1. CDR1 is DFQATT, CDR2 SNEGSKA, per germline (reference sequence). The CDR3 is 15 residues long. With V trimmed by 2 bases and J by 9 bases, 9 bases remained unmatched. The CDR3 protein is CSARPRTGGAGIQYF. The CDR3 coding sequence is TGCAGTGCTAGACCACGGACAGGGGGCGCGGGCATTCAGTACTTC.

The genes are TRBV20-1 and TRBJ2-3; TRBD2 matches at 8 bases. Per germline, CDR1 DFQATT and CDR2 SNEGSKA (reference sequence). J gave up 0 bases and V 0 bases, and 8 bases lay outside the gene matches. This CDR3 contains 17 residues. The CDR3 sequence: CSARDPGASGSTDTQYF. The CDR3 nucleotides are TGCAGTGCTAGAGATCCTGGGGCTAGCGGGAGCACAGATACGCAGTATTTT.

By share, this clonotype ranks as medium-sized. The chain couples TRBV4-2 to TRBJ2-6, with D tentatively TRBD1 (5 bases). The CDR3 is 16 residues long. V shed 0 bases and J shed 0 bases, with 6 bases lying between them. Germline V lookup: CDR1 LGHNA, CDR2 YNFKEQ. The CDR3, as DNA: TGTGCCAGCAGCCAAGATAGGGGCTCTGGGGCCAACGTCCTGACTTTC. Translation gives CASSQDRGSGANVLTF.

A word on this clonotype: The conserved phenylalanine or tryptophan is not found at the CDR3 terminus, so this likely reflects a read error. CDR3 in amino acids: CSARRRDNEQFS. The CDR3 coding sequence is TGCAGTGCTAGAAGGAGAGACAATGAGCAGTTCTCC. J is TRBJ2-1 and V is TRBV20-1; D unclear. The CDR3 sequence is 12 residues long. V was pared by 2 bases and J by 5 bases, with 7 bases between. Germline V gives CDR1 DFQATT, CDR2 SNEGSKA (reference sequence).

This chain links TRBV12-3 or TRBV12-4 with TRBJ1-2, with TRBD1 as a possible D gene (5 bases). The ends were cut back, 5 bases at V and 2 bases at J, with 18 bases in the middle. The CDR3 contains 16 residues. The CDR3, as DNA: TGTGCCAGCAGTACCTGGGGGGACGGAAACAACTATGGCTACACCTTC. Protein: CASSTWGDGNNYGYTF.

This clonotype was counted a few times. This chain uses TRBV7-2 with TRBJ2-3; no clear D. From germline, CDR1 is SGHTA and CDR2 FQGNSA. V lost 5 bases and J 1 base, leaving 7 bases between the germline ends. The CDR3 runs to 13 residues. The DNA for the CDR3 is TGTGCCAGCAGCGTCCTGGGCACAGATACGCAGTATTTT. Amino acid sequence: CASSVLGTDTQYF.

This chain joins TRBV6-2 or TRBV6-3 and TRBJ2-1; perhaps TRBD2 as D (5 bases). Germline V lookup: CDR1 MNHEY, CDR2 SVGEGT. The CDR3 consists of 13 residues. V lost 3 bases and J 4 bases, leaving 7 bases between the germline ends. CDR3 protein: CASSYTGYNEQFF. The CDR3 nucleotides read TGTGCCAGCAGTTATACGGGATACAATGAGCAGTTCTTC.

The chain couples TRBV4-2 to TRBJ2-3; 7 bases line up with TRBD2. After removal of 4 bases from V and 4 bases from J, the junction contained 14 bases not matched to a gene. Germline V gene sequence: CDR1 LGHNA, CDR2 YNFKEQ. This CDR3 contains 17 residues. CDR3 sequence: CASSRAEGGSGADTQYF. The CDR3 DNA sequence: TGTGCCAGCAGCCGCGCCGAGGGAGGGAGCGGGGCAGATACGCAGTATTTT.

The rearrangement links TRBV6-4 to TRBJ2-2, with D perhaps TRBD1 (5 bases). The CDR3 covers 13 residues. V was pared by 10 bases and J by 3 bases, with 12 bases between. Germline V gene data show CDR1 as MRHNA and CDR2 as SNTAGT. The CDR3 region is CAKGQVDTGELFF. CDR3 DNA sequence: TGTGCCAAGGGGCAGGTAGACACCGGGGAGCTGTTTTTT.

This clonotype was seen more than once but under ten times. The V gene is TRBV12-3 or TRBV12-4, the J gene TRBJ2-1, with 11 bases lining up with TRBD2. Trimming cost V 5 bases and J 4 bases; bases outside gene matches: 7. The CDR3 spans 16 residues. The CDR3 spells CASSPPLAGAYNEQFF. CDR3 in DNA: TGTGCCAGCAGTCCTCCACTAGCGGGAGCTTACAATGAGCAGTTCTTC.

The chain recombines TRBV6-5 with TRBJ2-3; TRBD2 aligns across 11 bases. This CDR3 is 15 amino acids long. V dropped 5 bases and J dropped 7; count of bases not matched to a gene: 8. CDR1 MNHEY and CDR2 SVGAGI come from the germline V gene. CDR3 coding DNA: TGTGCCAGCAGTGTCATAGCGGGAGGGCCGAATACGCAGTATTTT. It yields the protein CASSVIAGGPNTQYF.

The rearrangement uses TRBV5-1 and TRBJ2-5; no reliable D call. The germline gives CDR1 SGHRS, CDR2 YFSETQ. This CDR3 is built from 12 residues. Trimming removed 0 bases from V and 5 bases from J, with 5 bases in between. The CDR3 nucleotides read TGCGCCAGCAGCTTGGTGCTGGAGACCCAGTACTTC. It encodes CASSLVLETQYF.

CDR3 bases: TGTGCCAGCAGCCCCGAGGGAGGGGGCATGGGGTCCTACGAGCAGTACTTC. The encoded protein is CASSPEGGGMGSYEQYF. The genes are TRBV7-6 and TRBJ2-7; D is tentatively TRBD1 or TRBD2 (7 bases each). Looked up from germline, CDR1 is SGHVS and CDR2 is FNYEAQ. V shed 5 bases and J shed 1 base, with 21 bases lying between them. This CDR3 is built from 17 residues.

Concerning this clonotype: A read error is likely, as this CDR3 ends without the conserved phenylalanine or tryptophan. No DNA is shown, since the ends of the CDR3 on it are uncertain; the CDR3 is the one TCRdb lists. This chain joins TRBV6-2 or TRBV6-3 and TRBJ1-6. The CDR3 comprises 14 residues, both ends counted. In germline, CDR1 is MNHEY, CDR2 SVGEGT. The CDR3 here is CASSADGEKEKRKG.

This clonotype was found once. The chain has TRBV5-1 and TRBJ2-5; 11 bases are a match to TRBD2. The CDR3 consists of 16 residues. CDR1 is SGHRS and CDR2 is YFSETQ in the germline V gene. J lost 5 bases, V lost 4 bases, and 10 bases had no gene match. CDR3 sequence reads: CASSEGTSGEGETQYF. The CDR3 nucleotides are TGCGCCAGCAGCGAAGGGACTAGCGGAGAGGGGGAGACCCAGTACTTC.

The chain is built from TRBV20-1 and TRBJ2-7, with 9 bases aligning to TRBD2. CDR3 size: 14 residues. V was clipped by 3 bases and J by 2 bases; unmatched bases: 5. Germline values: CDR1 DFQATT, CDR2 SNEGSKA (reference sequence). For the CDR3, the DNA is TGCAGTGCTAGTGGGTTAGCGGGAGCCTACGAGCAGTACTTC. Translating it yields CSASGLAGAYEQYF.

This rearrangement joins TRBV20-1 to TRBJ2-1; D is undetermined. Trimming cost V 0 bases and J 6 bases, with 6 bases left between them. Germline V gene lookup returns CDR1 DFQATT and CDR2 SNEGSKA (reference sequence). This CDR3 comprises 12 residues. CDR3 sequence reads: CSAREESNEQFF. The DNA of the CDR3 is TGCAGTGCTAGAGAGGAGTCCAATGAGCAGTTCTTC.

This rearrangement joins TRBV5-5 to TRBJ2-5; TRBD2 matches at 8 bases. CDR1 SGHKS and CDR2 YYEKEE come from the germline V gene (reference sequence). The CDR3 extends over 16 amino acids. Losses at the gene ends were 4 bases for V and 1 base for J; bases not matched to a gene: 9. Here the CDR3 DNA reads TGTGCCAGCAGCCAGACTAGCGTCATCGGCCAAGAGACCCAGTACTTC. This encodes CASSQTSVIGQETQYF.

This clonotype has just one count. The CDR3 region is CASSLDTNTEAFF. The CDR3 DNA follows: TGCGCCAGCAGCTTGGACACGAACACTGAAGCTTTCTTT. The chain employs TRBV5-1 and TRBJ1-1; D remains unclear. The CDR3 length is 13 residues. The V end was cut by 0 bases, the J end by 1 base, with 4 bases between. Looked up from germline, CDR1 is SGHRS and CDR2 is YFSETQ.

This clonotype is labeled as large. The CDR3 region is CASSKCGGRSYEQYF. For the CDR3, the DNA is TGTGCCAGCAGCAAATGCGGGGGAAGGTCCTACGAGCAGTACTTC. This rearrangement joins TRBV21-1 to TRBJ2-7; the listed D gene, TRBD1, was not tested against the DNA. TRBV21-1 is recorded as a pseudogene. This CDR3 has 15 amino acids.

The chain combines TRBV15 with TRBJ2-6; no clear D gene. Germline assignment: CDR1 LNHNV and CDR2 YYDKDF (reference sequence). V lost 0 bases to trimming and J lost 0 bases, with 6 bases between them. The CDR3 spans 16 residues. The DNA of the CDR3 is TGTGCCACCAGCAGAGAAAAAATCTCTGGGGCCAACGTCCTGACTTTC. This gives the protein CATSREKISGANVLTF.

This chain links TRBV6-2 or TRBV6-3 with TRBJ2-1; 7 bases line up with TRBD2. CDR1 is MNHEY and CDR2 is SVGEGT in the germline V gene. The CDR3 runs 16 residues. V shed 8 bases, J shed 10 bases, and the junction held 20 bases outside the gene matches. CDR3 amino acids: CASGHSGKGEGREQFF. The CDR3 coding sequence is TGTGCCAGCGGACACTCAGGGAAAGGGGAGGGCAGGGAGCAGTTCTTC.

The V gene is TRBV20-1, the J gene TRBJ1-5; 10 nucleotides line up with TRBD1. The CDR3 loop spans 14 amino acids. CDR1 and CDR2 (germline): DFQATT, SNEGSKA (reference sequence). Germline trimming cut 4 bases from V and 6 bases from J; bases unmatched to any gene: 6. The CDR3 DNA reads as TGCAGTGCTATCGGACAGGGGGATGTTCAGCCCCAGCATTTT. Its protein is CSAIGQGDVQPQHF.

The chain employs TRBV7-2 and TRBJ2-3; tentatively, D is TRBD1 (5 bases). The CDR3 loop spans 12 amino acids. V was trimmed by 4 bases and J by 6 bases, leaving 8 bases between them. Germline CDR1 and CDR2: SGHTA and FQGNSA. Written as DNA, the CDR3 is TGTGCCAGCAGCTCCACAGGCGATACGCAGTATTTT. Protein product: CASSSTGDTQYF.